This T cell receptor beta chain stems from a study of shared T cell receptors in the human thymus. Sequencing used immunoSEQ multiplex PCR; TCRdb keeps in-frame clones, though not all of them. The sample yields about 380,000 clones, roughly 94% seen once. The CDR3 has 15 amino acids. CDR1 and CDR2 from the germline V gene are LGHNA and YNFKEQ. The V and J ends lost 6 bases and 1 base, in that order; junction bases with no gene match: 9. The origin of this receptor is a human donor. Specimen: thymocytes. The chain links TRBV4-2 to TRBJ2-7; TRBD2 agrees at 7 bases. CDR3 nucleotide sequence: TGTGCCAGCAGTCAGAGAGCGGGATTTTCCTACGAGCAGTACTTC. Encoded protein: CASSQRAGFSYEQYF.